The 14 T cell receptor beta chains below come from one sample, sequenced in a study of cytomegalovirus exposure and HLA in healthy donors. The PCR had 60 Vbeta and 13 Jbeta primers. Here immunoSEQ multiplex PCR was the method, and the copy in TCRdb shows in-frame clones only, minus some. The repertoire includes around 120,000 clones, about three quarters of them detected once, and roughly 1.8% sits in the top ten. Sequencing input: PBMCs. Receptors were obtained from a middle-aged woman in good health and CMV-seronegative.

This clone was picked up a small number of times. The chain couples TRBV4-2 to TRBJ2-3; 9 bases are shared with TRBD1. Germline CDR1 is LGHNA and CDR2 is YNFKEQ. The V gene end was trimmed by 0 bases and the J gene end by 2 bases; junction bases not matched to a gene: 6. CDR3 size: 17 residues. The CDR3 loop reads CASSQEGTGGHTDTQYF. CDR3 nucleotides: TGTGCCAGCAGCCAAGAGGGAACAGGGGGCCACACAGATACGCAGTATTTT.

The V and J genes are TRBV7-2 and TRBJ2-5, with a tentative D call TRBD2 (5 bases). The tail of the sequence fits TRBJ2-7 better, so the J call may be wrong. Per the germline V gene, CDR1 is SGHTA and CDR2 is FQGNSA. The CDR3 is 14 amino acids. DNA of the CDR3: TGTGCCAGCAGCTTGTCGGGGAGTCACGACGAGCAGTACTTC. Its translation is CASSLSGSHDEQYF.

The rearrangement links TRBV7-9 to TRBJ2-7; 10 nucleotides agree with TRBD1. The CDR3 runs 14 residues. Germline assignment: CDR1 SEHNR and CDR2 FQNEAQ (reference sequence). J was trimmed by 3 bases and V by 5 bases; bases with no gene match: 4. Here the CDR3 DNA reads TGTGCCAGCAGCCCGGACAGGGGGTTCTACGAGCAGTACTTC. It encodes CASSPDRGFYEQYF.

The chain uses TRBV5-1 and TRBJ2-2; no clear D. Germline loops: CDR1 SGHRS, CDR2 YFSETQ. With 1 base removed from V and 1 base from J, the gap between germline ends came to 14 bases. The CDR3 runs 17 residues. The chain's CDR3 is CASSLPDTLLNTGELFF. Written as DNA, the CDR3 is TGCGCCAGCAGCTTGCCCGACACCCTTTTGAACACCGGGGAGCTGTTTTTT.

This chain connects TRBV19 to TRBJ2-2; TRBD1 matches 7 bases. The CDR3 runs to 14 residues. Germline trimming cut 6 bases from V and 6 bases from J; bases unmatched to any gene: 7. Germline values: CDR1 LNHDA, CDR2 SQIVND (reference sequence). This CDR3 reads CASSRQGSAGELFF. The CDR3 nucleotides are TGTGCCAGTAGCCGACAGGGTTCTGCCGGGGAGCTGTTTTTT.

V is TRBV11-1 and J is TRBJ2-1; D remains unclear. The CDR3 runs to 16 residues. The germline V gene has CDR1 SGHAT and CDR2 FQDESV (reference sequence). Trimming shortened V by 2 bases and J by 4 bases, and 15 bases separated the two germline ends. CDR3 protein: CASSLNRGSVYNEQFF. The CDR3 DNA reads as TGTGCCAGCAGCTTAAACCGCGGCAGTGTTTACAATGAGCAGTTCTTC.

The chain joins TRBV27 to TRBJ2-5; the match to TRBD2 covers 10 bases. The DNA end is a closer match to TRBJ2-7, so the J assignment may be wrong. The V gene's germline CDR1 is MNHEY and CDR2 SMNVEV (reference sequence). The CDR3 is 15 residues long. The CDR3 region is CASSQTAGGINEQYF. The CDR3 region has the DNA TGTGCCAGCAGTCAAACAGCGGGAGGGATCAACGAGCAGTACTTC.

The chain has TRBV19 and TRBJ2-2, with 12 bases fitting TRBD1. V was clipped by 3 bases and J by 4 bases; unmatched bases: 9. The germline V gene encodes CDR1 LNHDA and CDR2 SQIVND (reference sequence). The CDR3 runs 18 residues. The CDR3, as DNA: TGTGCCAGTAGTATTTCCCGGGACAGGGGGCGAAGCACCGGGGAGCTGTTTTTT. Translated: CASSISRDRGRSTGELFF.

The chain couples TRBV10-1 to TRBJ1-3, with a weak D call TRBD1 (6 bases). Germline values: CDR1 WNHNN, CDR2 SYGVQD (reference sequence). The CDR3 is 14 amino acids. V was pared by 10 bases and J by 0 bases, with 13 bases between. This CDR3 is CATRGGHSGNTIYF. The CDR3 DNA sequence: TGCGCCACCCGGGGGGGGCACTCTGGAAACACCATATATTTT.

The chain carries TRBV7-9 and TRBJ2-3; D perhaps matches TRBD2 (7 bases). CDR3 length: 16 amino acids. Trimming stripped 5 bases from V and 1 base from J, with 16 bases between. Germline CDR1 reads SEHNR; CDR2 reads FQNEAQ (reference sequence). In DNA, the CDR3 is TGTGCCAGCAGCATTATAGGGGGGGGGCGCACAGATACGCAGTATTTT. Its translation is CASSIIGGGRTDTQYF.

This chain links TRBV7-9 with TRBJ2-3, with 7 positions matching TRBD1. Germline values: CDR1 SEHNR, CDR2 FQNEAQ (reference sequence). V was clipped by 6 bases and J by 2 bases; unmatched bases: 11. This CDR3 is built from 16 residues. This chain's CDR3 is CASSFLPGQSTDTQYF. Here the CDR3 DNA reads TGTGCCAGCAGTTTCCTCCCGGGACAGTCCACAGATACGCAGTATTTT.

The chain has TRBV6-6 and TRBJ2-3, with no clear D. CDR1 is MNHNY, CDR2 SVGAGI, per germline (reference sequence). The V end was cut by 5 bases, the J end by 3 bases, with 6 bases between. CDR3 length: 12 residues. The CDR3 nucleotides are TGTGCCAGCAGTCCGTCTACAGATACGCAGTATTTT. Its translation: CASSPSTDTQYF.

The chain couples TRBV19 to TRBJ1-2, with D maybe TRBD1 (5 bases). V shed 5 bases and J shed 6 bases, with 19 bases lying between them. The CDR3 is 15 residues long. Germline lookup yields CDR1 LNHDA and CDR2 SQIVND (reference sequence). Here the CDR3 reads CASSGLDSYSHGYTF. CDR3 nucleotide sequence: TGTGCCAGTAGTGGCCTAGACAGTTACTCCCATGGCTACACCTTC.

This clone was observed once. The V gene is TRBV30, the J gene TRBJ2-7; D ambiguous. The length of the CDR3 is 14 residues. V lost 4 bases and J 2 bases, leaving 15 bases between the germline ends. Per the germline V gene, CDR1 is GTSNPN and CDR2 is SVGIG (reference sequence). The CDR3 coding sequence is TGTGCCTGGAATGCCCCCGGCAGGACCTACGAGCAGTACTTC. Its translation: CAWNAPGRTYEQYF.